These 30 T cell receptor beta chains were all obtained from the same sample, sequenced in a study of type 1 and type 2 diabetes patients. Genomic DNA was the PCR template. Amplification of the beta chain CDR3 used 30 forward and 13 reverse multiplex primers. One entry per CDR3 protein, called by TCRdb with MiXCR from the multiplex PCR reads. The data contain some 250,000 distinct CDR3 sequences, roughly 50% of them singletons. Sequencing was performed on peripheral blood mononuclear cells (PBMCs). All receptors derive from a man between 18 and 35 years old with type 2 diabetes.

V and J are TRBV10-1 and TRBJ2-2; 9 nucleotides align to TRBD1. The CDR3 loop spans 15 amino acids. Germline CDR1 is WNHNN and CDR2 is SYGVQD (reference sequence). Trimming cost V 4 bases and J 4 bases; bases outside gene matches: 4. The CDR3: CASSVGTGSTGELFF. The CDR3 DNA reads TGCGCCAGCAGTGTGGGGACAGGGTCCACCGGGGAGCTGTTTTTT.

The V and J genes are TRBV4-1 and TRBJ2-3; the D gene is possibly TRBD2 (5 bases). CDR1 MGHRA and CDR2 YSYEKL come from the germline V gene. This CDR3 region has 15 residues. Trimming shortened V by 0 bases and J by 2 bases, and 9 bases separated the two germline ends. For the CDR3, the DNA is TGCGCCAGCAGCCAAGAATGGAGGAACACAGATACGCAGTATTTT. It yields the protein CASSQEWRNTDTQYF.

Details on this clonotype: The junction differs from germline at one of its ends, possibly a read error. The chain links TRBV7-2 to TRBJ2-4, with a tentative D call TRBD1 (6 bases). Looked up from germline, CDR1 is SGHTA and CDR2 is FQGNSA. The CDR3 spans 12 residues. The CDR3 DNA is TGTGCCAGCAGCCGGCCGCAGGGGTACGGGGTCTTC. This sequence encodes CASSRPQGYGVF.

The chain recombines TRBV20-1 with TRBJ2-5; D assignment may be TRBD1 or TRBD2 (6 bases each). Between the trimmed V and J ends, which lost 4 bases and 4 bases, there was a span of 22 bases. CDR1 is DFQATT and CDR2 is SNEGSKA in the germline V gene (reference sequence). This CDR3 is built from 16 residues. The CDR3 region is CSATEGGGGAGETQYF. The CDR3 DNA follows: TGCAGTGCTACCGAGGGAGGTGGGGGCGCAGGAGAGACCCAGTACTTC.

The V call is TRBV7-9, the J call TRBJ2-7; no firm D call. CDR1 and CDR2 from the germline V gene are SEHNR and FQNEAQ (reference sequence). The CDR3 consists of 11 residues. V gave up 8 bases and J gave up 0 bases, with 5 bases separating them. The CDR3, as DNA: TGTGCCAGCGAGAACTCCTACGAGCAGTACTTC. Translated, it gives CASENSYEQYF.

The chain employs TRBV2 and TRBJ2-2; 7 bases are a match to TRBD1. The V and J ends lost 8 bases and 7 bases, in that order; junction bases with no gene match: 7. CDR1 and CDR2 (germline): SNHLY, FYNNEI. The CDR3 runs to 13 residues. The CDR3 here is CASLTGYRGELFF. The CDR3 DNA reads TGTGCCAGCCTGACAGGGTACCGCGGGGAGCTGTTTTTT. The full variable domain, its missing parts supplied by reference TRBV2 and TRBJ2-2, is EPEVTQTPSHQVTQMGQEVILRCVPISNHLYFYWYRQILGQKVEFLVSFYNNEISEKSEIFDDQFSVERPDGSNFTLKIRSTKLEDSAMYFCASLTGYRGELFFGEGSRLTVL.

This chain links TRBV7-3 with TRBJ2-3; tentative D call: TRBD2 (5 bases). The germline V gene has CDR1 SGHTA and CDR2 FQGTGA. V shed 11 bases and J shed 5 bases, with 20 bases lying between them. CDR3 length equals 14 residues. The chain's CDR3 is CAWSVGLEGDTQYF. CDR3 DNA: TGTGCCTGGAGTGTGGGTCTAGAGGGAGATACGCAGTATTTT.

The genes are TRBV11-2 and TRBJ1-1; D might be TRBD1 (5 bases). The V end was cut by 1 base, the J end by 4 bases, with 13 bases between. The CDR3 extends over 15 amino acids. CDR1 is SGHAT, CDR2 FQNNGV, per germline. This CDR3 reads CASSLVVAGSTEAFF. Written as DNA, the CDR3 is TGTGCCAGCAGCTTAGTTGTAGCAGGGAGCACTGAAGCTTTCTTT.

This chain links TRBV10-1 with TRBJ1-1; tentative D call: TRBD1 (5 bases). Trimming left V 2 bases short and J 3 bases short, with 16 bases between. The CDR3 is made up of 16 amino acids. Germline V gene sequence: CDR1 WNHNN, CDR2 SYGVQD (reference sequence). The CDR3 DNA is TGCGCCAGCAGTGAGGGTGGGGCAGGGATGGACACTGAAGCTTTCTTT. Translation: CASSEGGAGMDTEAFF.

This clonotype has a handful of counts. The chain carries TRBV27 and TRBJ2-7; 8 positions match TRBD1. After removal of 6 bases from V and 5 bases from J, the junction contained 9 bases not matched to a gene. The CDR3 is 14 amino acids. CDR1 MNHEY and CDR2 SMNVEV come from the germline V gene (reference sequence). In DNA, the CDR3 is TGTGCCAGCAGCCGAACAGGGGGTCGAGACGAGCAGTACTTC. Translating gives CASSRTGGRDEQYF.

This clonotype was detected a few times. J is TRBJ2-3 and V is TRBV7-3; the match to TRBD2 covers 7 bases. The CDR3 runs to 14 residues. The V gene's germline CDR1 is SGHTA and CDR2 FQGTGA. The trim removed 2 bases at V and 5 bases at J, leaving 4 bases unmatched. The CDR3 region is CASSLEPGGDTQYF. For the CDR3, the DNA is TGTGCCAGCAGCTTAGAGCCGGGGGGAGATACGCAGTATTTT. The entire variable domain, with the rest obtained from reference TRBV7-3 and TRBJ2-3, is as follows: GAGVSQTPSNKVTEKGKYVELRCDPISGHTALYWYRQSLGQGPEFLIYFQGTGAADDSGLPNDRFFAVRPEGSVSTLKIQRTERGDSAVYLCASSLEPGGDTQYFGPGTRLTVL.

This chain joins TRBV20-1 and TRBJ2-7; D unclear. Germline CDR1 reads DFQATT; CDR2 reads SNEGSKA (reference sequence). The ends were cut back, 0 bases at V and 3 bases at J, with 18 bases in the middle. The CDR3 runs to 16 residues. The CDR3 nucleotides read TGCAGTGCTAGAGATATTGATACTACCGTCGACTACGAGCAGTACTTC. Residues: CSARDIDTTVDYEQYF.

This chain joins TRBV6-1 and TRBJ1-3; maybe TRBD1 (6 bases). The germline V gene encodes CDR1 MNHNS and CDR2 SASEGT. Trimming removed 11 bases at V and 8 bases at J, with 22 bases between. The CDR3 extends over 14 amino acids. The DNA of the CDR3 is TGTGCCGGAGTACAGGGCCTCAGGGGACACACCATATATTTT. Protein sequence: CAGVQGLRGHTIYF.

This chain connects TRBV30 to TRBJ2-7; no reliable D call. CDR3 length: 12 amino acids. V gave up 0 bases and J gave up 8 bases, with 11 bases separating them. Germline V gene data show CDR1 as GTSNPN and CDR2 as SVGIG (reference sequence). Written as DNA, the CDR3 is TGTGCCTGGAGTGTAGAATTGGGTAAGCAGTACTTC. Translated: CAWSVELGKQYF.

In this sample, this clonotype turned up many times. The gene calls are TRBV2 and TRBJ2-2; D gene ambiguous. Germline CDR1 is SNHLY and CDR2 is FYNNEI. The CDR3 spans 11 residues. The V end was cut by 6 bases, the J end by 7 bases, with 6 bases between. This CDR3 is CASSFYGELFF. In DNA form, the CDR3 reads TGTGCCAGCAGCTTTTACGGGGAGCTGTTTTTT.

This rearrangement joins TRBV20-1 to TRBJ2-3, with a weak D call TRBD1 (6 bases). CDR3 size: 15 residues. Trimming left V 5 bases short and J 5 bases short, with 20 bases between. Germline CDR1 is DFQATT and CDR2 is SNEGSKA (reference sequence). This CDR3 reads CSAGRPTGQKDTQYF. The CDR3 DNA reads as TGCAGTGCTGGGAGACCGACAGGTCAGAAAGATACGCAGTATTTT.

This clonotype showed up just a few times. V usage is TRBV10-3 and J usage is TRBJ2-3; 7 nucleotides line up with TRBD2. This CDR3 spans 18 amino acids. The germline V gene encodes CDR1 ENHRY and CDR2 SYGVKD. Losses at the gene ends were 0 bases for V and 2 bases for J; bases not matched to a gene: 11. This CDR3 reads CAISESPRAGLTTDTQYF. CDR3 nucleotides: TGTGCCATCAGTGAGTCCCCGCGAGCGGGGCTTACCACAGATACGCAGTATTTT.

J is TRBJ2-3 and V is TRBV19, with D perhaps TRBD2 (5 bases). V was clipped by 4 bases and J by 0 bases, with 14 bases between them. CDR1 and CDR2 (germline): LNHDA, SQIVND (reference sequence). This CDR3 has 16 residues. This chain's CDR3 is CASSRGAISSTDTQYF. The CDR3 nucleotides are TGTGCCAGTAGTAGGGGAGCCATCTCTAGCACAGATACGCAGTATTTT. Complete variable domain (other parts from reference TRBV19 and TRBJ2-3): DGGITQSPKYLFRKEGQNVTLSCEQNLNHDAMYWYRQDPGQGLRLIYYSQIVNDFQKGDIAEGYSVSREKKESFPLTVTSAQKNPTAFYLCASSRGAISSTDTQYFGPGTRLTVL.

The CDR3 protein is CASMTRSNEQFF. The CDR3 DNA is TGTGCCAGCATGACTCGGAGCAATGAGCAGTTCTTC. The V call is TRBV6-6, the J call TRBJ2-1; D gene uncertain. The germline CDR1 and CDR2 sequences are MNHNY and SVGAGI (reference sequence). V lost 7 bases, J lost 6 bases, and 10 bases lay in between. CDR3 length equals 12 residues.

The V call is TRBV6-5, the J call TRBJ1-5; 7 nucleotides align to TRBD1. Losses at the gene ends were 5 bases for V and 7 bases for J; bases not matched to a gene: 5. CDR1 is MNHEY and CDR2 is SVGAGI in the germline V gene. The CDR3 spans 13 residues. The CDR3 loop is CASSEGAQQPQHF. As DNA, the CDR3 is TGTGCCAGCAGTGAGGGGGCTCAGCAGCCCCAGCATTTT.

The chain employs TRBV25-1 and TRBJ1-1, with D hard to call. This CDR3 contains 14 residues. The V gene's germline CDR1 is MGHDK and CDR2 SYGVNS. Between the trimmed V and J ends, which lost 9 bases and 1 base, there was a span of 15 bases. The CDR3 region has the DNA TGTGCCAGTAGTAAACGCCAAAGGAACACTGAAGCTTTCTTT. Residues: CASSKRQRNTEAFF.

The J gene is TRBJ2-1, the V gene TRBV5-1; D not certain. Trimming shortened V by 4 bases and J by 9 bases, and 23 bases separated the two germline ends. The CDR3 is 16 amino acids. CDR1 and CDR2 (germline): SGHRS, YFSETQ. CDR3 amino acids: CASSQTPRLYSGEQFF. The DNA of the CDR3 is TGCGCCAGCAGCCAAACCCCCCGGCTCTATTCAGGTGAGCAGTTCTTC.

In this sample, this clonotype turned up a few times. V and J are TRBV20-1 and TRBJ2-3; TRBD2 agrees at 10 bases. V was pared by 7 bases and J by 0 bases, with 7 bases of the junction left unmatched. The CDR3 sequence is 15 residues long. CDR1 and CDR2 from the germline V gene are DFQATT and SNEGSKA (reference sequence). The CDR3: CSGQTSGASTDTQYF. CDR3 bases: TGCAGTGGCCAAACTAGCGGGGCAAGCACAGATACGCAGTATTTT.

This clonotype was detected a few times. The V call is TRBV2, the J call TRBJ2-1, with D unclear. The germline gives CDR1 SNHLY, CDR2 FYNNEI. Trimming removed 6 bases at V and 4 bases at J, with 16 bases between. The CDR3 has 15 residues. DNA of the CDR3: TGTGCCAGCAGCCCTGGCGAGACCAGGTACAATGAGCAGTTCTTC. Protein product: CASSPGETRYNEQFF.

The chain combines TRBV19 with TRBJ2-1, with D hard to call. CDR1 and CDR2 from the germline V gene are LNHDA and SQIVND (reference sequence). Trimming left V 5 bases short and J 4 bases short, with 9 bases between. The CDR3 totals 13 residues. CDR3 loop: CASSLDLYNEQFF. In nucleotides, the CDR3 is TGTGCCAGTAGTCTCGATTTATACAATGAGCAGTTCTTC.

This clonotype was seen a few times. One end of the junction fails to match germline, which may point to a read error. V usage is TRBV7-8 and J usage is TRBJ2-4; possibly TRBD2 for D (5 bases). This CDR3 comprises 20 residues. CDR1 is SGHVS and CDR2 is FQNEAQ in the germline V gene. Written as DNA, the CDR3 is TGTGCCAGCAGCTTGGCTCCCGCAGGCCCGGGGATTATTACCAAGAACATTCAGTACTTC. Protein sequence: CASSLAPAGPGIITKNIQYF.

This chain uses TRBV7-2 with TRBJ2-1; 8 nucleotides line up with TRBD1. Germline CDR1 reads SGHTA; CDR2 reads FQGNSA. This CDR3 comprises 14 residues. The J segment lost 6 bases and the V segment lost 6 bases, leaving 7 bases of the junction unmatched. As DNA, the CDR3 is TGTGCCAGCAGGAAGGACAGGGTTTCCAATGAGCAGTTCTTC. Amino acids: CASRKDRVSNEQFF.

Concerning this clonotype: No conserved phenylalanine or tryptophan is present at the end of the CDR3, so a read error is the likely explanation. V gene TRBV7-6 combines with J gene TRBJ2-6, with TRBD2 as a possible D gene (6 bases). This CDR3 comprises 21 residues. Looked up from germline, CDR1 is SGHVS and CDR2 is FNYEAQ. V lost 1 base, J lost 3 bases, and 25 bases lay in between. In DNA, the CDR3 is TGTGCCAGCAGCTTAGGGTTTGGGTCCGGGACTGCCAAACATGGGGCCAACGTCCTGACTCTC. Its translation: CASSLGFGSGTAKHGANVLTL.

The gene calls are TRBV7-2 and TRBJ1-5; D gene uncertain. The CDR3 covers 17 residues. CDR1 SGHTA and CDR2 FQGNSA come from the germline V gene. Between the trimmed V and J ends, which lost 5 bases and 0 bases, there was a span of 17 bases. The CDR3 sequence: CASSPAAYGYSNQPQHF. For the CDR3, the DNA is TGTGCCAGCAGCCCGGCGGCGTACGGATATAGCAATCAGCCCCAGCATTTT.

This chain connects TRBV6-4 to TRBJ2-3; 10 bases agree with TRBD2. CDR3 length: 17 residues. Germline-derived CDR1 and CDR2 are MRHNA and SNTAGT. The ends lost 5 bases at V and 6 bases at J; junction bases unmatched: 14. In DNA, the CDR3 is TGTGCCAGCAGTTACCCTGTCAGCGGGGGGGCTTGTGATACGCAGTATTTT. Amino acid sequence: CASSYPVSGGACDTQYF.